The 17 T cell receptor beta chains below were found in one sample sequenced in a study of radiation and T cells in renal cell carcinoma. Profiling relied on immunoSEQ multiplex PCR, and the TCRdb table lists in-frame clones only, not all of them. This sample has approximately 86,000 clones, with 85% found just once. Time point in this sample: blood 4 weeks post-SBRT, at nephrectomy. Treatment here: 15 Gy SBRT to primary tumor, nephrectomy 4 weeks later. The input for sequencing was blood, taken from a patient whose treatment included radiotherapy and nephrectomy. The receptors shown here come from a man aged 45 to 65 with renal cell carcinoma.

The chain has TRBV5-4 and TRBJ2-7; D may be TRBD1 (6 bases). CDR3 length: 15 residues. Trimming pared 5 bases from V and 2 bases from J, leaving 17 bases between. CDR1 and CDR2 from the germline V gene are SGHNT and YYREEE (reference sequence). For the CDR3, the DNA is TGTGCCAGCAGGCAGGACAGCCGATTAGCCTACGAGCAGTACTTC. This sequence encodes CASRQDSRLAYEQYF.

The rearrangement uses TRBV18 and TRBJ2-7; D unclear. This CDR3 comprises 14 residues. V was pared by 0 bases and J by 2 bases, with 8 bases between. Germline CDR1 is KGHSH and CDR2 is LQKENI. The CDR3 DNA reads as TGTGCCAGCTCACCACCGGGCAGAGCCTACGAGCAGTACTTC. Translated, it gives CASSPPGRAYEQYF.

The V and J genes are TRBV4-1 and TRBJ2-7; a possible D gene is TRBD2 (5 bases). This CDR3 is built from 20 residues. Germline values: CDR1 MGHRA, CDR2 YSYEKL. V lost 4 bases and J lost 3, with 31 bases in between. The CDR3 nucleotides read TGCGCCAGCAGCCTAAGCGGAGGACGTCGTGGGCAGAGGAACTACTACGAGCAGTACTTC. It translates to CASSLSGGRRGQRNYYEQYF.

This clone came up a few times. The CDR3 bases are TGCAGCGTCCAAACGTGGGGGAATCATGAAGCTTTCTTT. Translated: CSVQTWGNHEAFF. The genes are TRBV29-1 and TRBJ1-1; possible D gene TRBD1, 5 bases. There are 13 residues in the CDR3. CDR1 and CDR2 from the germline V gene are SQVTM and ANQGSEA. Trimming pared 6 bases from V and 7 bases from J, leaving 18 bases between.

The chain employs TRBV6-5 and TRBJ1-1; the D gene is possibly TRBD1 (6 bases). Trimming stripped 0 bases from V and 0 bases from J, with 11 bases between. The CDR3 covers 16 residues. The germline V gene encodes CDR1 MNHEY and CDR2 SVGAGI. CDR3 bases: TGTGCCAGCAGTTACTCGAACAGGGCCTTGAACACTGAAGCTTTCTTT. The encoded protein is CASSYSNRALNTEAFF.

The chain has TRBV29-1 and TRBJ1-2; unclear D gene. V was cut by 7 bases and J by 4 bases, with 10 bases left in between. Germline V gene data show CDR1 as SQVTM and CDR2 as ANQGSEA. The CDR3 has 11 residues. CDR3 nucleotides: TGCAGCGCTCATACCGGCTATGGCTACACCTTC. This codes for CSAHTGYGYTF.

The rearrangement links TRBV25-1 to TRBJ2-1, with no clear D. The V and J ends lost 6 bases and 4 bases respectively, with 10 bases between them. Germline assignment: CDR1 MGHDK and CDR2 SYGVNS. The CDR3 runs 13 residues. CDR3 sequence: CASSSAGYNEQFF. CDR3 DNA: TGTGCCAGCAGCTCGGCAGGATACAATGAGCAGTTCTTC.

This rearrangement joins TRBV7-3 to TRBJ1-1; D is possibly TRBD1 (5 bases). V was clipped by 5 bases and J by 2 bases, with 18 bases between them. Germline V gives CDR1 SGHTA, CDR2 FQGTGA. The CDR3 spans 16 residues. CDR3 in amino acids: CASSQTHGGYNTEAFF. Here the CDR3 DNA reads TGTGCCAGCAGCCAAACACACGGGGGATATAACACTGAAGCTTTCTTT.

The rearrangement joins TRBV5-1 to TRBJ2-3; no clear D gene. Per the germline V gene, CDR1 is SGHRS and CDR2 is YFSETQ. V was cut by 0 bases and J by 5 bases, with 7 bases left in between. There are 13 residues in the CDR3. The CDR3 sequence: CASSLAPGDTQYF. CDR3 in DNA: TGCGCCAGCAGCTTGGCTCCGGGAGATACGCAGTATTTT.

The gene calls are TRBV19 and TRBJ1-6; no reliable D call. Germline CDR1 and CDR2: LNHDA and SQIVND (reference sequence). The CDR3 runs to 15 residues. V gave up 5 bases and J gave up 5 bases, with 13 bases separating them. This chain's CDR3 is CASSGWVADNSPLHF. Written as DNA, the CDR3 is TGTGCCAGTAGTGGATGGGTTGCTGATAATTCACCCCTCCACTTT.

V usage is TRBV6-5 and J usage is TRBJ2-3; the D is unclear. The V and J ends lost 6 bases and 8 bases respectively, with 18 bases between them. The germline V gene encodes CDR1 MNHEY and CDR2 SVGAGI. The CDR3 is 14 amino acids. In DNA, the CDR3 is TGTGCCAGCAGGCAAGACGGCTATTGGAGTACGCAGTATTTT. Protein: CASRQDGYWSTQYF.

This rearrangement joins TRBV6-5 to TRBJ1-2; 10 bases line up with TRBD1. After removal of 5 bases from V and 7 bases from J, the junction contained 7 bases not matched to a gene. CDR3 size: 14 residues. CDR1 and CDR2 from the germline V gene are MNHEY and SVGAGI. CDR3 sequence (DNA): TGTGCCAGCAGTCCCGGACAGGGGGTGGGTGGCTACACCTTC. Encoded protein: CASSPGQGVGGYTF.

This chain uses TRBV5-1 with TRBJ2-5; TRBD1 matches 8 bases. CDR1 is SGHRS and CDR2 is YFSETQ in the germline V gene. The CDR3 spans 15 residues. J was trimmed by 2 bases and V by 3 bases; bases with no gene match: 6. The CDR3 nucleotides read TGCGCCAGCAGCTGGGCAGGGACAGGTCAAGAGACCCAGTACTTC. Protein: CASSWAGTGQETQYF. Full variable domain (missing parts from reference TRBV5-1 and TRBJ2-5): KAGVTQTPRYLIKTRGQQVTLSCSPISGHRSVSWYQQTPGQGLQFLFEYFSETQRNKGNFPGRFSGRQFSNSRSEMNVSTLELGDSALYLCASSWAGTGQETQYFGPGTRLLVL.

This chain joins TRBV28 and TRBJ2-2; TRBD2 matches at 11 bases. The V and J ends lost 6 bases and 4 bases, in that order; junction bases with no gene match: 4. The CDR3 extends over 15 amino acids. The germline CDR1 and CDR2 sequences are MDHEN and SYDVKM. The CDR3 region has the DNA TGTGCCAGCAGAAATAGCGGGAGGGCCACCGGGGAGCTGTTTTTT. It specifies CASRNSGRATGELFF.

V gene TRBV4-1 combines with J gene TRBJ1-2, with a tentative D call TRBD1 (6 bases). The CDR3 spans 18 residues. Trimming took 6 bases from V and 0 from J, leaving 23 bases between them. Germline CDR1 is MGHRA and CDR2 is YSYEKL. CDR3 coding DNA: TGCGCCAGCAGGCCGAGGGCTCAGGGGAACCCAGCTAACTATGGCTACACCTTC. Amino acid sequence: CASRPRAQGNPANYGYTF.

This clone occurred once. This chain connects TRBV29-1 to TRBJ2-1; maybe TRBD2 (5 bases). Germline-derived CDR1 and CDR2 are SQVTM and ANQGSEA. V was shortened by 7 bases and J by 7 bases, with 17 bases between the two germline ends. There are 13 residues in the CDR3. The CDR3 bases are TGCAGCGCTCGCGCGGACTCTGCTAATGAGCAGTTCTTC. This sequence encodes CSARADSANEQFF.

The chain combines TRBV6-5 with TRBJ1-2; 9 nucleotides match TRBD1. The germline V gene encodes CDR1 MNHEY and CDR2 SVGAGI. V lost 4 bases and J lost 0; bases outside the gene matches: 3. The CDR3 is made up of 15 amino acids. CDR3 loop: CASSWDRAANYGYTF. CDR3 bases: TGTGCCAGCAGTTGGGACAGGGCGGCTAACTATGGCTACACCTTC.